A single sample gave rise to the 25 T cell receptor beta chains below, sequenced in a study of tissue T cells after allogeneic stem cell transplantation. Using immunoSEQ multiplex PCR, the repertoire was profiled, and TCRdb retains in-frame clones only, with some absent. This table holds under 30,000 clones, 73% found once. The sequencing here drew on tissue from the ileum, taken at autopsy. These receptor sequences come from a female donor over 55 with lung cancer.

V usage is TRBV3-1 (or the pseudogene TRBV3-2) and J usage is TRBJ2-7, with D unresolved. Germline V gene lookup returns CDR1 LGHDT and CDR2 YNNKEL (reference sequence). The CDR3 contains 14 residues. Trimming took 1 base from V and 2 from J, leaving 9 bases between them. The CDR3 nucleotides are TGTGCCAGCAGCCAAGTGGCTGGGACCTACGAGCAGTACTTC. Translating it yields CASSQVAGTYEQYF.

V usage is TRBV30 and J usage is TRBJ1-2; D remains unclear. Trimming cost V 0 bases and J 8 bases, with 19 bases left between them. The germline V gene has CDR1 GTSNPN and CDR2 SVGIG (reference sequence). The CDR3 is 15 residues long. The CDR3 spells CAWSVGLGRTRGYTF. The CDR3 nucleotides are TGTGCCTGGAGTGTAGGGCTGGGTCGGACCCGCGGCTACACCTTC.

The V gene is TRBV20-1, the J gene TRBJ2-1; D remains unclear. This CDR3 is built from 11 residues. Germline V gene sequence: CDR1 DFQATT, CDR2 SNEGSKA (reference sequence). Trimming cost V 2 bases and J 6 bases, with 5 bases left between them. DNA of the CDR3: TGCAGTGCTAGAAAGGTCAATGAGCAGTTCTTC. The encoded protein is CSARKVNEQFF.

This rearrangement joins TRBV29-1 to TRBJ1-2; 8 bases are shared with TRBD1. CDR3 size: 12 residues. Germline V gene lookup returns CDR1 SQVTM and CDR2 ANQGSEA. Germline trimming cut 7 bases from V and 5 bases from J; bases unmatched to any gene: 6. Here the CDR3 DNA reads TGCAGCGCGACGCGGACAGGGTATGGCTACACCTTC. Protein sequence: CSATRTGYGYTF.

The chain has TRBV6-5 and TRBJ2-7; D not resolved. The germline gives CDR1 MNHEY, CDR2 SVGAGI. The CDR3 covers 14 residues. Trimming stripped 2 bases from V and 4 bases from J, with 12 bases between. CDR3 region: CASSYEPQGYEQYF. Written as DNA, the CDR3 is TGTGCCAGCAGTTACGAACCTCAAGGATACGAGCAGTACTTC.

This rearrangement joins TRBV15 to TRBJ1-3; D is possibly TRBD1 (5 bases). The CDR3 has 15 residues. Trimming stripped 5 bases from V and 9 bases from J, with 20 bases between. Germline loops: CDR1 LNHNV, CDR2 YYDKDF (reference sequence). CDR3 DNA: TGTGCCACCAGCGCCATGGGCTCGGGGGTCGGCACCATATATTTT. This gives the protein CATSAMGSGVGTIYF.

This sequence joins TRBV6-1 and TRBJ2-5; 8 bases agree with TRBD1. CDR1 and CDR2 from the germline V gene are MNHNS and SASEGT. The CDR3 runs 15 residues. The trim removed 1 base at V and 5 bases at J, leaving 6 bases unmatched. The CDR3 loop reads CASSEDRGSLETQYF. In nucleotides, the CDR3 is TGTGCCAGCAGTGAAGACAGGGGGAGTCTTGAGACCCAGTACTTC.

Here the CDR3 reads CASSGGGYQPQHF. The CDR3 DNA reads TGCGCCAGCAGTGGGGGGGGCTATCAGCCCCAGCATTTT. The chain joins TRBV10-2 to TRBJ1-5, with a tentative D call TRBD1 (6 bases). Trimming removed 4 bases at V and 5 bases at J, with 9 bases between. CDR1 is WSHSY and CDR2 is SAAADI in the germline V gene. The CDR3 totals 13 residues.

The gene calls are TRBV7-7 and TRBJ2-3; D tentatively reads TRBD1 or TRBD2 (6 bases each). Trimming removed 2 bases from V and 2 bases from J, with 11 bases in between. CDR1 is SSHAT, CDR2 FNYEAQ, per germline (reference sequence). The CDR3 is made up of 15 amino acids. The CDR3 reads CASSLNGGPTDTQYF. CDR3 coding DNA: TGTGCCAGCAGCTTAAACGGGGGCCCCACAGATACGCAGTATTTT. The variable domain in full, completed from reference TRBV7-7 and TRBJ2-3, reads GAGVSQSPRYKVTKRGQDVTLRCDPISSHATLYWYQQALGQGPEFLTYFNYEAQPDKSGLPSDRFSAERPEGSISTLTIQRTEQRDSAMYRCASSLNGGPTDTQYFGPGTRLTVL.

The rearrangement joins TRBV18 to TRBJ1-3, with 7 bases fitting TRBD1. This CDR3 has 17 amino acids. CDR1 and CDR2 from the germline V gene are KGHSH and LQKENI. J gave up 0 bases and V 3 bases, and 8 bases lay outside the gene matches. The CDR3 region is CASSPTQQGLSGNTIYF. The DNA for the CDR3 is TGTGCCAGCTCACCCACACAACAGGGGCTCTCTGGAAACACCATATATTTT.

The V and J genes are TRBV3-1 (or the pseudogene TRBV3-2) and TRBJ1-2; 7 positions match TRBD1. The trim removed 0 bases at V and 4 bases at J, leaving 2 bases unmatched. The CDR3 contains 14 residues. CDR1 and CDR2 (germline): LGHDT, YNNKEL (reference sequence). CDR3 sequence reads: CASSQDNRGYGYTF. The CDR3 nucleotides read TGTGCCAGCAGCCAAGATAACAGGGGCTATGGCTACACCTTC.

J is TRBJ2-3 and V is TRBV2; 8 nucleotides agree with TRBD1. The CDR3 contains 15 residues. The trim removed 8 bases at V and 2 bases at J, leaving 9 bases unmatched. Germline-derived CDR1 and CDR2 are SNHLY and FYNNEI. The CDR3 DNA sequence: TGTGCCAGCTGTGGACAGGGAAAGTTCACAGATACGCAGTATTTT. The encoded protein is CASCGQGKFTDTQYF.

The rearrangement uses TRBV7-2 and TRBJ1-1, with D possibly being TRBD1 (5 bases). Germline loops: CDR1 SGHTA, CDR2 FQGNSA. The CDR3 runs 12 residues. V was clipped by 1 base and J by 11 bases, with 11 bases between them. For the CDR3, the DNA is TGTGCCAGCAGCTTAGTCGGGGGGTGGGCTTTCTTT. Translating gives CASSLVGGWAFF.

V gene TRBV9 combines with J gene TRBJ2-3, with TRBD2 matching over 11 bases. The germline CDR1 and CDR2 sequences are SGDLS and YYNGEE. There are 15 residues in the CDR3. V shed 5 bases, J shed 3 bases, and the junction held 5 bases outside the gene matches. The CDR3, as DNA: TGTGCCAGCAGTGTTAGCGGGGGGGAAACAGATACGCAGTATTTT. It encodes CASSVSGGETDTQYF.

The J gene is TRBJ1-4, the V gene TRBV4-1; a weak D match, TRBD1 (5 bases). Trimming took off 1 base at V and 3 bases at J, with 12 bases between the two ends. CDR3 length: 16 residues. The germline gives CDR1 MGHRA, CDR2 YSYEKL. CDR3 bases: TGCGCCAGCAGCCAAGGAAGGGGAATCTCTAATGAAAAACTGTTTTTT. Translating gives CASSQGRGISNEKLFF.

V is TRBV3-1 (or the pseudogene TRBV3-2) and J is TRBJ2-5, with D hard to call. This CDR3 contains 15 residues. Trimming removed 0 bases at V and 2 bases at J, with 10 bases between. CDR1 LGHDT and CDR2 YNNKEL come from the germline V gene (reference sequence). The CDR3: CASSQDFGVQETQYF. DNA of the CDR3: TGTGCCAGCAGCCAAGATTTCGGAGTACAAGAGACCCAGTACTTC.

The chain is built from TRBV18 and TRBJ2-5, with 7 nucleotides matching TRBD2. CDR3 size: 15 residues. Germline CDR1 and CDR2: KGHSH and LQKENI. The J segment lost 5 bases and the V segment lost 3 bases, leaving 9 bases of the junction unmatched. The CDR3 loop is CASSPSTSLVETQYF. The CDR3 DNA sequence: TGTGCCAGCTCACCGTCGACTAGCCTGGTGGAGACCCAGTACTTC. Drawing the rest from reference TRBV18 and TRBJ2-5, the complete variable domain is NAGVMQNPRHLVRRRGQEARLRCSPMKGHSHVYWYRQLPEEGLKFMVYLQKENIIDESGMPKERFSAEFPKEGPSILRIQQVVRGDSAAYFCASSPSTSLVETQYFGPGTRLLVL.

The chain combines TRBV5-1 with TRBJ2-7; the D gene is possibly TRBD2 (5 bases). The CDR3 totals 15 residues. The germline gives CDR1 SGHRS, CDR2 YFSETQ. V was trimmed by 1 base and J by 3 bases, leaving 14 bases between them. CDR3 coding DNA: TGCGCCAGCAGCTTGAGTGGCGGGTTAGGCTACGAGCAGTACTTC. Its protein is CASSLSGGLGYEQYF.

The chain employs TRBV25-1 and TRBJ2-5, with a weak D call TRBD2 (6 bases). V lost 6 bases and J 5 bases, leaving 16 bases between the germline ends. This CDR3 is 14 amino acids long. CDR1 is MGHDK, CDR2 SYGVNS, per germline. CDR3 residues: CASSLSGAGETQYF. CDR3 nucleotide sequence: TGTGCCAGCAGCCTTAGCGGAGCTGGGGAGACCCAGTACTTC.

This clone turned up a few times. V is TRBV5-1 and J is TRBJ2-2, with 11 bases matching TRBD2. The CDR3 has 18 amino acids. Germline values: CDR1 SGHRS, CDR2 YFSETQ. Losses at the gene ends were 0 bases for V and 0 bases for J; bases not matched to a gene: 4. The CDR3 bases are TGCGCCAGCAGCTTGGATGGTAGCGGGAGGGCGAACACCGGGGAGCTGTTTTTT. Protein: CASSLDGSGRANTGELFF.

This clone has only a few counts. The rearrangement joins TRBV28 to TRBJ1-4, with D uncertain. Per the germline V gene, CDR1 is MDHEN and CDR2 is SYDVKM. V was trimmed by 1 base and J by 3 bases, leaving 12 bases between them. This CDR3 is 16 amino acids long. The CDR3 sequence: CASSLSSGPANEKLFF. Here the CDR3 DNA reads TGTGCCAGCAGTTTATCCTCAGGACCTGCTAATGAAAAACTGTTTTTT.

The chain recombines TRBV6-5 with TRBJ2-7, with a tentative D call TRBD2 (6 bases). CDR1 MNHEY and CDR2 SVGAGI come from the germline V gene. V lost 6 bases and J lost 1, with 16 bases in between. CDR3 length: 15 amino acids. The CDR3 is CASRAGPTASYEQYF. In DNA, the CDR3 is TGTGCCAGCAGGGCGGGGCCGACAGCGTCCTACGAGCAGTACTTC.

The V gene is TRBV11-2, the J gene TRBJ2-5, with 10 bases fitting TRBD2. The germline CDR1 and CDR2 sequences are SGHAT and FQNNGV. The V and J ends lost 5 bases and 1 base, in that order; junction bases with no gene match: 7. The CDR3 length is 16 residues. CDR3 amino acids: CASSKRGGQVQETQYF. The CDR3 DNA is TGTGCCAGCAGCAAGCGGGGGGGACAGGTCCAAGAGACCCAGTACTTC.

The rearrangement joins TRBV29-1 to TRBJ2-7, with 12 bases lining up with TRBD2. Looked up from germline, CDR1 is SQVTM and CDR2 is ANQGSEA. J was trimmed by 6 bases and V by 6 bases; bases with no gene match: 9. CDR3 size: 14 residues. CDR3 sequence reads: CSVGGGLAGPEQYF. As DNA, the CDR3 is TGCAGCGTGGGGGGTGGACTAGCGGGACCCGAGCAGTACTTC.

The chain links TRBV4-2 to TRBJ2-2; 9 nucleotides match TRBD2. V was clipped by 4 bases and J by 1 base; unmatched bases: 10. Germline V gene data show CDR1 as LGHNA and CDR2 as YNFKEQ. CDR3 length: 18 residues. Here the CDR3 reads CASSRLGAGGGNTGELFF. Written as DNA, the CDR3 is TGTGCCAGCAGCCGGCTAGGAGCGGGAGGAGGGAACACCGGGGAGCTGTTTTTT.